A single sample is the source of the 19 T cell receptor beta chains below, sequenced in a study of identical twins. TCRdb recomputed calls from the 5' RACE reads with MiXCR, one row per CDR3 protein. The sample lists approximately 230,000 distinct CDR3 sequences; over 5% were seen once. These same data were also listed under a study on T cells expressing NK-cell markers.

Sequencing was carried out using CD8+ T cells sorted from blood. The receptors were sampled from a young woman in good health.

This CDR3 reads CASSIDTGQGGLSYNEQFF. CDR3 nucleotide sequence: TGCGCCAGCAGCATCGACACGGGACAGGGGGGTCTATCCTACAATGAGCAGTTCTTC. The J gene is TRBJ2-1, the V gene TRBV5-1; 11 nucleotides align to TRBD1. CDR3 length: 19 amino acids. Trimming took 4 bases from V and 1 from J; bases not matched to a gene: 13. Germline V gene data show CDR1 as SGHRS and CDR2 as YFSETQ. Using reference TRBV5-1 and TRBJ2-1 for the parts outside the CDR3, the full variable domain is KAGVTQTPRYLIKTRGQQVTLSCSPISGHRSVSWYQQTPGQGLQFLFEYFSETQRNKGNFPGRFSGRQFSNSRSEMNVSTLELGDSALYLCASSIDTGQGGLSYNEQFFGPGTRLTVL.

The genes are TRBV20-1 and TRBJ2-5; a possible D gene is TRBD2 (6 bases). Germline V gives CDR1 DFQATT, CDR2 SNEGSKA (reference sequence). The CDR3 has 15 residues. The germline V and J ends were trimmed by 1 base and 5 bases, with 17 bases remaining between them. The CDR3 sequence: CSARGGVANGETQYF. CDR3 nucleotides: TGCAGTGCTAGAGGGGGGGTTGCTAATGGGGAGACCCAGTACTTC.

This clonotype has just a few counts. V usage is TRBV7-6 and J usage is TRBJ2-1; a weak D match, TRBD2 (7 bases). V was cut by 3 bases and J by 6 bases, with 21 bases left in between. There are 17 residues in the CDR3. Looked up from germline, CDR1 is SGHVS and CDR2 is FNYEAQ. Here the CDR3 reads CASSFGAGAPSGNEQFF. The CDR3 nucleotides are TGTGCCAGCAGCTTCGGGGCGGGGGCCCCTTCGGGCAATGAGCAGTTCTTC.

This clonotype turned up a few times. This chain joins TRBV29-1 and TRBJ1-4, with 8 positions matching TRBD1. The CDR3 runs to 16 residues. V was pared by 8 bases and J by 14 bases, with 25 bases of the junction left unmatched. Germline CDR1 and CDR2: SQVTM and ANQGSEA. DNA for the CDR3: TGCAGCCCGAGGGCAGGCAGGGGGCGAAGATCGCGACTTCTGTTTTTT. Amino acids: CSPRAGRGRRSRLLFF.

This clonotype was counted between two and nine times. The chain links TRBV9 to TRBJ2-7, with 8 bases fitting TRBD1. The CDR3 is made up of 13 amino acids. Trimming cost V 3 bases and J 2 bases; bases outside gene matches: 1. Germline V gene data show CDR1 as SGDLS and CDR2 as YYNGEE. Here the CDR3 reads CASSADRAYEQYF. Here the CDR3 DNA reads TGTGCCAGCAGCGCGGACAGGGCCTACGAGCAGTACTTC.

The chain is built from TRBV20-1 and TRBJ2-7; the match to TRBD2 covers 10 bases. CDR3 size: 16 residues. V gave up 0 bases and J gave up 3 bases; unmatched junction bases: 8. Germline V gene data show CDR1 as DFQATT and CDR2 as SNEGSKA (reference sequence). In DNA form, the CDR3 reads TGCAGTGCTAGAGACCCAGCGGGGGGGAATCTCTACGAGCAGTACTTC. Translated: CSARDPAGGNLYEQYF.

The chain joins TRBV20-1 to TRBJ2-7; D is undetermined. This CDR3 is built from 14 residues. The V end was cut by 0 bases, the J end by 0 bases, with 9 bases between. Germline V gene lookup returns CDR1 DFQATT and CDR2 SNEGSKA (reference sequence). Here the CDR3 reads CSARDAQSSYEQYF. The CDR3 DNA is TGCAGTGCTAGAGATGCACAAAGCTCCTACGAGCAGTACTTC.

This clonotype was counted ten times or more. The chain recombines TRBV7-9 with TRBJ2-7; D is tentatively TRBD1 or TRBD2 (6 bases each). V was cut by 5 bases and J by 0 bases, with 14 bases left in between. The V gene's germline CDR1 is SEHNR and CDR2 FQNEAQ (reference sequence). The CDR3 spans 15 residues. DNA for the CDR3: TGTGCCAGCAGCGAGCCGGGGGCAAGCTCCTACGAGCAGTACTTC. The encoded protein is CASSEPGASSYEQYF.

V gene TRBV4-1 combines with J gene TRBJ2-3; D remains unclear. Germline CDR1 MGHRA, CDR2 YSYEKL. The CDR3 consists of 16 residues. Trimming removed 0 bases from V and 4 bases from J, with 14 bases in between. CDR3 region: CASSQDRKLPADTQYF. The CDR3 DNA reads TGCGCCAGCAGCCAAGACCGAAAGCTCCCCGCAGATACGCAGTATTTT.

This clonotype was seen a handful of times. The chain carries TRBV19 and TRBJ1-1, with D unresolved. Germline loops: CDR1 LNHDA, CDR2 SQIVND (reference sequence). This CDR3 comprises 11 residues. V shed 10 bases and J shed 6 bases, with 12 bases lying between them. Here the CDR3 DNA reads TGTGCCACTCGGACGGGGTCTGAAGCTTTCTTT. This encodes CATRTGSEAFF.

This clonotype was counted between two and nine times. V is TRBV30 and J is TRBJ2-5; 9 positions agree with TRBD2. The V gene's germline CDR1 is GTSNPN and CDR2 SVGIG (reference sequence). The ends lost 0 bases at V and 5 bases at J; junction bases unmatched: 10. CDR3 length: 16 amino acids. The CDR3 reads CAWSVGSGSREETQYF. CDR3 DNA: TGTGCCTGGAGTGTAGGTAGCGGGAGTCGGGAGGAGACCCAGTACTTC.

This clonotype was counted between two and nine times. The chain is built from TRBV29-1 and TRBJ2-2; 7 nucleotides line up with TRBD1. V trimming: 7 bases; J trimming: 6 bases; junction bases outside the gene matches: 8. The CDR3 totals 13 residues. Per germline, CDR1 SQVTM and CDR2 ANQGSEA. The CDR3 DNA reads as TGCAGCGCCGAGACAGGGCGGGCCGGGGAGCTGTTTTTT. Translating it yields CSAETGRAGELFF.

This chain's CDR3 is CASSRLQGFHNEQFF. CDR3 DNA: TGTGCCAGCAGCCGGCTACAGGGGTTCCACAATGAGCAGTTCTTC. The chain has TRBV7-9 and TRBJ2-1; 7 bases line up with TRBD1. The CDR3 is 15 amino acids. Trimming removed 5 bases from V and 5 bases from J; junction bases left unmatched: 9. CDR1 SEHNR and CDR2 FQNEAQ come from the germline V gene (reference sequence).

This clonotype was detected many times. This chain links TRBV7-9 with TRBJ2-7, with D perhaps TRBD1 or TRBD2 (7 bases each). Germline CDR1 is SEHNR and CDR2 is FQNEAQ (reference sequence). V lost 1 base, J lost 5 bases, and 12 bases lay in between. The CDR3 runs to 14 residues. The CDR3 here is CASSLGQGGDEQYF. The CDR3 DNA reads TGTGCCAGCAGCTTAGGGCAGGGGGGGGACGAGCAGTACTTC.

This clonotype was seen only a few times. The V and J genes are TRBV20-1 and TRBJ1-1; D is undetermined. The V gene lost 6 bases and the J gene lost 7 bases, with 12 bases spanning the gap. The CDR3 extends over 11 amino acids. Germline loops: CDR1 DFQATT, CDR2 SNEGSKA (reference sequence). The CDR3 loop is CSAPGVGEAFF. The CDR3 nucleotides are TGCAGTGCGCCTGGAGTCGGTGAAGCTTTCTTT.

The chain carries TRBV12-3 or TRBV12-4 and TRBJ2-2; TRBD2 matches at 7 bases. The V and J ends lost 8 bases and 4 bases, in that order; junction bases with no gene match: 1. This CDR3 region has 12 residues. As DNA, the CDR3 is TGTGCCAGCTGGGAGGGCACCGGGGAGCTGTTTTTT. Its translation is CASWEGTGELFF.

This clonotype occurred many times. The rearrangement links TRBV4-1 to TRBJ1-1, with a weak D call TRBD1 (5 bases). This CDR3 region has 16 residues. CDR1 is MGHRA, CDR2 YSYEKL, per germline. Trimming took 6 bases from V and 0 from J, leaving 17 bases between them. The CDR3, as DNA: TGCGCCAGCAGACGAAGGGACGGACAAATGAACACTGAAGCTTTCTTT. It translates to CASRRRDGQMNTEAFF.

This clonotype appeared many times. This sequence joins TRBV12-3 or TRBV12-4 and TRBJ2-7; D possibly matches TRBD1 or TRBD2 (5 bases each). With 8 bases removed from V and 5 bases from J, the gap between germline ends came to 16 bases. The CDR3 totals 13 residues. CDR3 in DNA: TGTGCCAGCGGGGACCCAGGCGTGGACGAGCAGTACTTC. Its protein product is CASGDPGVDEQYF.

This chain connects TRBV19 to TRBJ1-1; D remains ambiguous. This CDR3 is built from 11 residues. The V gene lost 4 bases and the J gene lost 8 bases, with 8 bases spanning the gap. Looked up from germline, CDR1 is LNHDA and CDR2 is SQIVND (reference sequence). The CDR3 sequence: CASSTWLEAFF. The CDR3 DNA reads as TGTGCCAGTAGTACCTGGTTGGAAGCTTTCTTT. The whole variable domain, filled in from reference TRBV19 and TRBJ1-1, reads DGGITQSPKYLFRKEGQNVTLSCEQNLNHDAMYWYRQDPGQGLRLIYYSQIVNDFQKGDIAEGYSVSREKKESFPLTVTSAQKNPTAFYLCASSTWLEAFFGQGTRLTVV.